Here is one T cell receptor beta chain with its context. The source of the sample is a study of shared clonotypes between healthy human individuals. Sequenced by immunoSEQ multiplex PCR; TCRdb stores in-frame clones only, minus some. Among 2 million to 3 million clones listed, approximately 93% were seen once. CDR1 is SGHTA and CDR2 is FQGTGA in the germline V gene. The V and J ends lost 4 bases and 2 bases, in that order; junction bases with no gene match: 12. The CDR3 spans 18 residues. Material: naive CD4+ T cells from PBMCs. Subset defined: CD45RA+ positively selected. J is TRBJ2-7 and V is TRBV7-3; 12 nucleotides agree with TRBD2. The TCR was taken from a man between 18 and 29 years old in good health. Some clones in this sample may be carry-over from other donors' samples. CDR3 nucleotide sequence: TGTGCCAGCAGCTCAAAAAAGCCGGGACTAGCGGGCACCTACGAGCAGTACTTC. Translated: CASSSKKPGLAGTYEQYF.